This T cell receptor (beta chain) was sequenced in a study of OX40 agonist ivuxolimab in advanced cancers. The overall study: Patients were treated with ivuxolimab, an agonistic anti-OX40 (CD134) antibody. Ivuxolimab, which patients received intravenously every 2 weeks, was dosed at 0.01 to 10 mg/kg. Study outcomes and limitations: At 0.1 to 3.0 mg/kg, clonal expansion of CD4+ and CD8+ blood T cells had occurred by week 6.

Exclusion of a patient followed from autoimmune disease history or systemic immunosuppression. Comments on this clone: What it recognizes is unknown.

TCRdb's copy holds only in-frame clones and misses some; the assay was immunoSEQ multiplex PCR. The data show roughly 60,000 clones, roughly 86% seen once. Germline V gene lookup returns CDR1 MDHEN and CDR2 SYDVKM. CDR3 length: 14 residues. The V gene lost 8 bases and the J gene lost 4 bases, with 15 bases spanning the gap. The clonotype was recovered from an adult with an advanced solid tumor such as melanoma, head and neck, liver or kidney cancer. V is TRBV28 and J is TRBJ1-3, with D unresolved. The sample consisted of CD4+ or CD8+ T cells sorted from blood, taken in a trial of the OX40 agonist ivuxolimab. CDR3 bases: TGTGCCAGCTTGGAGGGCGCTTCCGGAAACACCATATATTTT. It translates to CASLEGASGNTIYF.